These 32 T cell receptor beta chains came from one sample sequenced in a study of cytomegalovirus exposure and HLA in healthy donors. PCR was performed using 60 Vbeta and 13 Jbeta primers. Here immunoSEQ multiplex PCR was the method, and the copy in TCRdb shows in-frame clones only, minus some. The sample records 110,000 to 150,000 clones, under 80% being singletons. The specimen was PBMCs. Receptors originate from a woman aged 45-65 years in good health and CMV-seropositive.

This chain joins TRBV2 and TRBJ1-2; 7 bases are shared with TRBD1. V shed 4 bases, J shed 3 bases, and the junction held 2 bases outside the gene matches. Germline lookup yields CDR1 SNHLY and CDR2 FYNNEI. CDR3 length equals 13 residues. CDR3 sequence reads: CASSVQGDYGYTF. CDR3 DNA: TGTGCCAGCAGTGTTCAGGGGGACTATGGCTACACCTTC.

The chain has TRBV30 and TRBJ2-7; TRBD1 agrees at 9 bases. Losses at the gene ends were 3 bases for V and 5 bases for J; bases not matched to a gene: 2. The CDR3 loop spans 12 amino acids. Germline values: CDR1 GTSNPN, CDR2 SVGIG (reference sequence). The CDR3 DNA reads as TGTGCCTGGAGGGGACAGGGTGACGAGCAGTACTTC. It encodes CAWRGQGDEQYF.

The rearrangement joins TRBV5-6 to TRBJ1-4, with a tentative D call TRBD1 (5 bases). The V end lost 4 bases, the J end lost 4 bases, and 14 bases lay between the germline ends. The V gene's germline CDR1 is SGHDT and CDR2 YYEEEE. The CDR3 sequence is 15 residues long. This CDR3 reads CASSLHGDFNEKLFF. In DNA form, the CDR3 reads TGTGCCAGCAGCCTACATGGGGACTTTAATGAAAAACTGTTTTTT.

This clone was observed a handful of times. One end of the junction is discordant with germline, which a read error may explain. The CDR3, as DNA: TGTGCCAGCAGCTCGGACTCTTTC. This sequence encodes CASSSDSF. The chain recombines TRBV5-4 with TRBJ1-2; no reliable D call. CDR1 and CDR2 from the germline V gene are SGHNT and YYREEE (reference sequence). The CDR3 totals 8 residues.

The chain joins TRBV25-1 to TRBJ2-1; TRBD1 matches at 7 bases. The V gene end was trimmed by 5 bases and the J gene end by 4 bases; junction bases not matched to a gene: 11. The CDR3 spans 16 residues. CDR1 is MGHDK, CDR2 SYGVNS, per germline. The CDR3 loop is CASSRGSGTAYNEQFF. In DNA, the CDR3 is TGTGCCAGCAGTAGGGGATCCGGGACAGCATACAATGAGCAGTTCTTC.

The rearrangement links TRBV14 to TRBJ1-3; D call uncertain. This CDR3 spans 16 amino acids. Trimming removed 3 bases from V and 4 bases from J, with 16 bases in between. From germline, CDR1 is SGHDN and CDR2 FVKESK. CDR3 protein: CASSQELRVSGNTIYF. The CDR3 DNA reads TGTGCCAGCAGCCAGGAACTTCGGGTTTCGGGAAACACCATATATTTT.

This clone appeared once. The rearrangement links TRBV28 to TRBJ1-3; 9 bases fit TRBD1. This CDR3 spans 17 amino acids. From germline, CDR1 is MDHEN and CDR2 SYDVKM. V lost 7 bases to trimming and J lost 0 bases; unmatched junction nucleotides: 10. CDR3 protein: CASTPGQGLSSGNTIYF. The DNA of the CDR3 is TGTGCCAGCACCCCGGGACAGGGCTTAAGCTCTGGAAACACCATATATTTT.

This chain connects TRBV25-1 to TRBJ1-3, with D possibly TRBD1 on 5 matching bases. Germline loops: CDR1 MGHDK, CDR2 SYGVNS. The CDR3 is made up of 15 amino acids. Trimming took off 3 bases at V and 4 bases at J, with 13 bases between the two ends. CDR3 in DNA: TGTGCCAGCAGTGATGACTGGGCAGGGGGAAACACCATATATTTT. This sequence encodes CASSDDWAGGNTIYF.

This clone came up a few times. The V call is TRBV4-1, the J call TRBJ2-3; no firm D call. Germline V lookup: CDR1 MGHRA, CDR2 YSYEKL. The CDR3 runs 17 residues. The V end was cut by 0 bases, the J end by 1 base, with 14 bases between. In DNA form, the CDR3 reads TGCGCCAGCAGCCAAGAACACCGGCTAGTAGGCACAGATACGCAGTATTTT. Its protein is CASSQEHRLVGTDTQYF.

The chain joins TRBV9 to TRBJ2-7; 9 bases are shared with TRBD1. Trimming took 0 bases from V and 0 from J; bases not matched to a gene: 1. This CDR3 has 15 residues. Germline CDR1 and CDR2: SGDLS and YYNGEE. CDR3 nucleotides: TGTGCCAGCAGCGTAGGACAGGGGGTCTCCTACGAGCAGTACTTC. It yields the protein CASSVGQGVSYEQYF.

The gene calls are TRBV7-6 and TRBJ1-4, with D possibly TRBD1 on 5 matching bases. This CDR3 has 14 residues. V was shortened by 5 bases and J by 1 base, with 8 bases between the two germline ends. Germline V gene data show CDR1 as SGHVS and CDR2 as FNYEAQ. The CDR3 DNA reads TGTGCCAGCAGCGCCCAGGGAACTAATGAAAAACTGTTTTTT. Its translation is CASSAQGTNEKLFF. Full variable domain (outside the CDR3, taken from reference TRBV7-6 and TRBJ1-4): GAGVSQSPRYKVTKRGQDVALRCDPISGHVSLYWYRQALGQGPEFLTYFNYEAQQDKSGLPNDRFSAERPEGSISTLTIQRTEQRDSAMYRCASSAQGTNEKLFFGSGTQLSVL.

The V call is TRBV5-1, the J call TRBJ2-5, with 12 bases lining up with TRBD1. V was clipped by 4 bases and J by 7 bases; unmatched bases: 11. CDR1 and CDR2 (germline): SGHRS, YFSETQ. The CDR3 contains 16 residues. The CDR3 nucleotides read TGCGCCAGCAGCCTTGGTGGAGGGACAGGGGGCGGGACCCAGTACTTC. Translating gives CASSLGGGTGGGTQYF.

This rearrangement joins TRBV9 to TRBJ2-7, with D perhaps TRBD1 (5 bases). V lost 0 bases, J lost 7 bases, and 11 bases lay in between. CDR1 is SGDLS, CDR2 YYNGEE, per germline. The length of the CDR3 is 13 residues. CDR3 in amino acids: CASSVEQAREQYF. The DNA for the CDR3 is TGTGCCAGCAGCGTAGAACAGGCCCGGGAGCAGTACTTC.

Only a few counts were recorded for this clone. This chain links TRBV29-1 with TRBJ2-5; the D gene is possibly TRBD1 (7 bases). This CDR3 has 11 residues. Trimming shortened V by 7 bases and J by 2 bases, and 8 bases separated the two germline ends. Germline CDR1 is SQVTM and CDR2 is ANQGSEA. CDR3 amino acids: CSAGGQETQYF. CDR3 in DNA: TGCAGCGCAGGGGGGCAAGAGACCCAGTACTTC.

The CDR3 loop is CASGVIRGRSNQPQHF. The DNA for the CDR3 is TGTGCTAGTGGCGTAATTAGGGGTAGAAGCAATCAGCCCCAGCATTTT. The V gene is TRBV12-5, the J gene TRBJ1-5; a weak D match, TRBD1 (5 bases). This CDR3 has 16 amino acids. Trimming stripped 6 bases from V and 1 base from J, with 16 bases between. CDR1 and CDR2 from the germline V gene are LGHNT and FRNRAP.

This chain connects TRBV9 to TRBJ2-3, with 10 nucleotides matching TRBD2. V shed 1 base and J 0 bases; nucleotides not matched to a gene: 8. There are 18 residues in the CDR3. In germline, CDR1 is SGDLS, CDR2 YYNGEE. The CDR3 region is CASSVQAGGFSSTDTQYF. The CDR3 DNA follows: TGTGCCAGCAGCGTACAAGCGGGGGGGTTTTCTAGCACAGATACGCAGTATTTT.

The chain combines TRBV7-9 with TRBJ2-7; the D is unclear. Germline CDR1 and CDR2: SEHNR and FQNEAQ (reference sequence). This CDR3 has 15 amino acids. Trimming stripped 5 bases from V and 0 bases from J, with 14 bases between. In nucleotides, the CDR3 is TGTGCCAGCAGCCCGCGGCCCCTGCTCTCCTACGAGCAGTACTTC. It specifies CASSPRPLLSYEQYF.

The chain employs TRBV9 and TRBJ2-3, with TRBD2 identical over 8 bases. This CDR3 is built from 15 residues. V was clipped by 0 bases and J by 4 bases; unmatched bases: 4. Per germline, CDR1 SGDLS and CDR2 YYNGEE. The CDR3 spells CASSVGGGPPDTQYF. CDR3 sequence (DNA): TGTGCCAGCAGCGTAGGCGGGGGGCCCCCAGATACGCAGTATTTT.

V usage is TRBV2 and J usage is TRBJ2-4; D might be TRBD2 (5 bases). The V and J ends lost 2 bases and 0 bases respectively, with 14 bases between them. The CDR3 extends over 17 amino acids. In germline, CDR1 is SNHLY, CDR2 FYNNEI. CDR3: CASSEYEGQAAKNIQYF. DNA of the CDR3: TGTGCCAGCAGTGAATATGAGGGCCAGGCAGCCAAAAACATTCAGTACTTC.

This rearrangement joins TRBV19 to TRBJ1-1; 8 nucleotides align to TRBD1. The ends lost 7 bases at V and 6 bases at J; junction bases unmatched: 10. The germline gives CDR1 LNHDA, CDR2 SQIVND (reference sequence). The CDR3 totals 14 residues. DNA of the CDR3: TGTGCCAGTAAGGATCAGGGGGCAATGGCTGAAGCTTTCTTT. It yields the protein CASKDQGAMAEAFF.

The V and J genes are TRBV15 and TRBJ2-7, with D tentatively TRBD1 (6 bases). There are 12 residues in the CDR3. With 0 bases removed from V and 10 bases from J, the gap between germline ends came to 10 bases. Per germline, CDR1 LNHNV and CDR2 YYDKDF (reference sequence). The CDR3: CATSRDSGHQYF. The DNA for the CDR3 is TGTGCCACCAGCAGAGATTCGGGACATCAGTACTTC.

V gene TRBV18 combines with J gene TRBJ2-1; TRBD1 matches 9 bases. Germline CDR1 reads KGHSH; CDR2 reads LQKENI. Germline trimming cut 5 bases from V and 7 bases from J; bases unmatched to any gene: 9. This CDR3 has 15 residues. The DNA of the CDR3 is TGTGCCAGCTCAGGGGACAGGGTGGTCGTTAATGAGCAGTTCTTC. Residues: CASSGDRVVVNEQFF.

The J gene is TRBJ2-2, the V gene TRBV29-1; D is undetermined. V was trimmed by 3 bases and J by 7 bases, leaving 9 bases between them. This CDR3 is 12 amino acids long. From germline, CDR1 is SQVTM and CDR2 ANQGSEA. The CDR3 reads CSVENGSGELFF. The CDR3 nucleotides read TGCAGCGTTGAGAATGGCAGCGGGGAGCTGTTTTTT.

The chain is built from TRBV4-3 and TRBJ2-7, with 7 bases identical to TRBD1. The CDR3 runs 15 residues. V shed 0 bases, J shed 3 bases, and the junction held 5 bases outside the gene matches. Germline CDR1 reads LGHNA; CDR2 reads YSLEER. The CDR3, as DNA: TGCGCCAGCAGCCAAGATTGGGCAGGGGGCTACGAGCAGTACTTC. Its translation is CASSQDWAGGYEQYF.

This chain's CDR3 is CASSPFGADPSTDTQYF. The CDR3 nucleotides are TGTGCCAGCTCACCATTTGGGGCGGACCCAAGCACAGATACGCAGTATTTT. The chain recombines TRBV18 with TRBJ2-3; the D gene is possibly TRBD1 (5 bases). The CDR3 is 17 residues long. Germline V CDR1 and CDR2: KGHSH, LQKENI. The ends were cut back, 2 bases at V and 0 bases at J, with 15 bases in the middle.

Points on this clone: The junction departs from germline at one end; a sequencing error may be responsible. J is TRBJ1-6 and V is TRBV7-6, with D uncertain. The CDR3 totals 15 residues. Germline-derived CDR1 and CDR2 are SGHVS and FNYEAQ. The CDR3 protein is CASSLGSSYNPPLHF. The CDR3 coding sequence is TGTGCCAGCAGCTTGGGGAGCTCCTATAATCCACCCCTCCACTTT.

This sequence joins TRBV11-3 and TRBJ2-1; D is unresolved. Trimming took off 1 base at V and 7 bases at J, with 5 bases between the two ends. Germline V gene lookup returns CDR1 SGHNT and CDR2 YENEEA. The CDR3 runs to 12 residues. This CDR3 reads CASSLAGNEQFF. In DNA form, the CDR3 reads TGTGCCAGCAGCTTAGCCGGGAATGAGCAGTTCTTC.

J is TRBJ2-7 and V is TRBV4-3, with 9 bases matching TRBD2. CDR1 LGHNA and CDR2 YSLEER come from the germline V gene. The J segment lost 0 bases and the V segment lost 0 bases, leaving 9 bases of the junction unmatched. The CDR3 contains 18 residues. The chain's CDR3 is CASSQDSSGGPLSYEQYF. The CDR3, as DNA: TGCGCCAGCAGCCAAGATAGCAGCGGGGGGCCTCTCTCCTACGAGCAGTACTTC.

The chain joins TRBV27 to TRBJ2-6; D gene unclear. Trimming removed 4 bases from V and 0 bases from J, with 4 bases in between. CDR1 and CDR2 (germline): MNHEY, SMNVEV (reference sequence). The CDR3 extends over 14 amino acids. Written as DNA, the CDR3 is TGTGCCAGCAGTTCCTTCTCTGGGGCCAACGTCCTGACTTTC. This encodes CASSSFSGANVLTF. Filled out from reference TRBV27 and TRBJ2-6, the complete variable domain reads EAQVTQNPRYLITVTGKKLTVTCSQNMNHEYMSWYRQDPGLGLRQIYYSMNVEVTDKGDVPEGYKVSRKEKRNFPLILESPSPNQTSLYFCASSSFSGANVLTFGAGSRLTVL.

The chain has TRBV7-8 and TRBJ1-5, with a possible D match to TRBD1 (6 bases). The CDR3 extends over 17 amino acids. V was shortened by 1 base and J by 0 bases, with 13 bases between the two germline ends. Germline V gene lookup returns CDR1 SGHVS and CDR2 FQNEAQ. The CDR3 nucleotides are TGTGCCAGCAGCTTAGTGGGCAGGGGTGGTAGCAATCAGCCCCAGCATTTT. This codes for CASSLVGRGGSNQPQHF.

The chain is built from TRBV5-1 and TRBJ1-2, with D possibly being TRBD1 (6 bases). Trimming removed 3 bases at V and 0 bases at J, with 9 bases between. Germline assignment: CDR1 SGHRS and CDR2 YFSETQ. The CDR3 runs to 14 residues. CDR3: CASSSPGANYGYTF. CDR3 in DNA: TGCGCCAGCAGCTCCCCAGGGGCTAACTATGGCTACACCTTC. The complete variable domain, with remaining parts taken from reference TRBV5-1 and TRBJ1-2, reads KAGVTQTPRYLIKTRGQQVTLSCSPISGHRSVSWYQQTPGQGLQFLFEYFSETQRNKGNFPGRFSGRQFSNSRSEMNVSTLELGDSALYLCASSSPGANYGYTFGSGTRLTVV.

The chain combines TRBV5-8 with TRBJ2-2, with 9 bases that match TRBD1. Germline CDR1 and CDR2: SGHTS and YDEGEE. The CDR3 length is 16 residues. The J segment lost 6 bases and the V segment lost 2 bases, leaving 8 bases of the junction unmatched. The CDR3 DNA reads TGTGCCAGCAGCTTCACCGGGACAGGGACCGCCGGGGAGCTGTTTTTT. As protein: CASSFTGTGTAGELFF.